This is a list of T cell receptor beta chains from one sample in a study of blood T cell repertoires in COVID-19. The repertoire was sequenced with immunoSEQ multiplex PCR; TCRdb's copy has only in-frame clones and lacks some. Of about 320,000 clones detected, over 70% appear once; the ten largest clones hold roughly 1.1%. Source material: peripheral blood. These receptors were obtained from a woman aged 50 to 60 with acute or convalescent COVID-19. Each CDR3 is given with its conserved first and last residue. D genes are given only for firm matches. Clone size, where shown, is once, few, many, or a class for clones that have expanded.

clone size | D gene | J gene | V gene | CDR3 protein | CDR3 DNA
- | TRBD2 | TRBJ2-5 | TRBV5-1 | CASSFALAGGPQETQYF | TGCGCCAGCAGCTTCGCACTAGCGGGAGGGCCTCAGGAGACCCAGTACTTC
few | TRBD1 | TRBJ1-2 | TRBV4-1 | CASSQAQTGGMGYGYTF | TGCGCCAGCAGCCAAGCTCAGACAGGGGGCATGGGGTATGGCTACACCTTC
- | - | TRBJ1-6 | TRBV19 | CASSIKQGTPLHF | TGTGCCAGTAGTATAAAACAGGGTACACCCCTCCACTTT
- | TRBD1 | TRBJ2-5 | TRBV30 | CAWSDRGVTQYF | TGTGCCTGGAGTGACAGGGGGGTGACCCAGTACTTC
- | - | TRBJ1-3 | TRBV5-1 | CASSSGVSGNTIYF | TGCGCCAGCAGCTCGGGGGTTTCTGGAAACACCATATATTTT
- | - | TRBJ2-4 | TRBV5-1 | CASSLEPGQFAYF | TGCGCCAGCAGCTTGGAACCTGGACAGTTTGCGTACTTC
- | TRBD2 | TRBJ2-3 | TRBV6-5 | CASGPQRELDTQYF | TGTGCCAGCGGCCCTCAGCGGGAGCTAGATACGCAGTATTTT
- | TRBD1 | TRBJ1-5 | TRBV27 | CASSLIGQARNQPQHF | TGTGCCAGCAGCCTAATCGGACAGGCAAGGAATCAGCCCCAGCATTTT
- | TRBD2 | TRBJ2-1 | TRBV7-9 | CASSRTSGPLYAYNEQFF | TGTGCCAGCAGCCGGACTAGCGGGCCCTTATACGCCTACAATGAGCAGTTCTTC
- | TRBD1 | TRBJ2-3 | TRBV5-5 | CASSLGRQGITRADTQYF | TGTGCCAGCAGCTTGGGACGACAGGGCATCACGAGGGCAGATACGCAGTATTTT
- | TRBD1 | TRBJ2-5 | TRBV4-2 | CASSQDPNRGGETQYF | TGTGCCAGCAGCCAAGACCCGAACAGGGGTGGGGAGACCCAGTACTTC
once | - | TRBJ2-5 | TRBV11-2 | CASSLRLGETQYF | TGTGCCAGCAGCCTACGACTTGGAGAGACCCAGTACTTC
- | TRBD2 | TRBJ2-2 | TRBV29-1 | CSASQGSGGGELFF | TGCAGCGCGTCCCAAGGGAGCGGGGGCGGCGAGCTGTTTTTT
- | TRBD1 | TRBJ1-4 | TRBV13 | CASSATGTGNEKLFF | TGTGCCAGCAGCGCTACCGGGACAGGAAATGAAAAACTGTTTTTT
- | - | TRBJ1-1 | TRBV19 | CASRWEGMNTEAFF | TGTGCCAGTAGATGGGAGGGAATGAACACTGAAGCTTTCTTT
- | TRBD2 | TRBJ2-5 | TRBV5-1 | CASSLEVGGGDQETQYF | TGCGCCAGCAGCTTAGAGGTTGGCGGGGGGGACCAAGAGACCCAGTACTTC
- | TRBD2 | TRBJ2-5 | TRBV5-1 | CASTPEVAGDHPETQYF | TGCGCCAGCACCCCGGAGGTAGCGGGGGACCATCCAGAGACCCAGTACTTC
- | - | TRBJ1-2 | TRBV18 | CASSPDSLLTYGYTF | TGTGCCAGCTCACCGGACAGCCTATTGACCTATGGCTACACCTTC
- | - | TRBJ1-5 | TRBV5-8 | CASSLEGGARGNQPQHF | TGTGCCAGCAGCTTGGAGGGGGGGGCGAGGGGCAATCAGCCCCAGCATTTT
- | - | TRBJ1-6 | TRBV7-6 | CASSLGGGKNSPLHF | TGTGCCAGCAGCTTAGGAGGGGGAAAGAATTCACCCCTCCACTTT
- | - | TRBJ1-1 | TRBV5-1 | CASSSGTLNTEAFF | TGCGCCAGCAGCTCAGGGACACTGAACACTGAAGCTTTCTTT
- | - | TRBJ1-2 | TRBV5-1 | CASSLERRGYTF | TGCGCCAGCAGCTTGGAGCGGAGAGGCTACACCTTC
- | TRBD2 | TRBJ2-2 | TRBV11-2 | CASSFWHGLAGTGELFF | TGTGCCAGCAGCTTCTGGCATGGACTAGCAGGCACCGGGGAGCTGTTTTTT
once | TRBD1 | TRBJ1-4 | TRBV9 | CASSSGGSLEKLFF | TGTGCCAGCAGCTCAGGGGGCAGTTTAGAAAAACTGTTTTTT
few | - | TRBJ1-5 | TRBV6-5 | CASSSRADDQPQHF | TGTGCCAGCAGTTCCAGGGCCGATGATCAGCCCCAGCATTTT
- | - | TRBJ1-1 | TRBV2 | CASSEGGTEAFF | TGTGCCAGCAGTGAGGGGGGGACTGAAGCTTTCTTT
- | - | TRBJ2-7 | TRBV4-3 | CASSPRAGAYEQYF | TGCGCCAGCAGCCCCAGGGCAGGGGCCTACGAGCAGTACTTC
- | TRBD1 | TRBJ2-1 | TRBV5-6 | CASSLWTGGRDEQFF | TGTGCCAGCAGCCTATGGACAGGGGGCAGGGATGAGCAGTTCTTC
- | - | TRBJ1-2 | TRBV12-3/TRBV12-4 | CASSQSNYGYTF | TGTGCCAGCAGTCAGTCTAACTATGGCTACACCTTC
- | TRBD2 | TRBJ2-1 | TRBV5-1 | CASSLELAGDYEQFF | TGCGCCAGCAGCTTGGAACTAGCGGGAGACTATGAGCAGTTCTTC
- | - | TRBJ1-1 | TRBV6-5 | CASLQEQFTEAFF | TGTGCCAGCCTGCAGGAACAGTTCACTGAAGCTTTCTTT
- | - | TRBJ2-3 | TRBV30 | CAWSGLVWQEDTDTQYF | TGTGCCTGGAGTGGATTGGTTTGGCAGGAGGACACAGATACGCAGTATTTT
- | - | TRBJ2-1 | TRBV14 | CASSQGTGIYNEQFF | TGTGCCAGCAGCCAAGGGACTGGCATCTACAATGAGCAGTTCTTC
few | - | TRBJ1-1 | TRBV5-4 | CASSLWSGNTEAFF | TGTGCCAGCAGCTTGTGGTCAGGGAACACTGAAGCTTTCTTT
- | - | TRBJ2-1 | TRBV7-2 | CASSSTGFEQFF | TGTGCCAGCAGTTCTACAGGGTTTGAGCAGTTCTTC
few | TRBD1 | TRBJ1-6 | TRBV10-3 | CAISEPRQGDYNSPLHF | TGTGCCATCAGTGAGCCACGACAGGGGGACTATAATTCACCCCTCCACTTT
- | TRBD2 | TRBJ2-1 | TRBV5-4 | CASSLTGTSGYNEQFF | TGTGCCAGCAGCTTGACCGGGACTAGCGGTTACAATGAGCAGTTCTTC
- | TRBD1 | TRBJ1-1 | TRBV18 | CASSPQGASTEAFF | TGTGCCAGCTCACCCCAGGGGGCCTCCACTGAAGCTTTCTTT
- | TRBD2 | TRBJ2-5 | TRBV7-2 | CASSFDSGSGETQYF | TGTGCCAGCAGCTTCGATAGCGGGAGCGGGGAGACCCAGTACTTC
- | TRBD1 | TRBJ1-4 | TRBV5-1 | CASSWDRGGANEKLFF | TGCGCCAGCAGCTGGGACAGGGGTGGTGCTAATGAAAAACTGTTTTTT
- | TRBD2 | TRBJ2-7 | TRBV30 | CAWSMSGLAGGRYEQYF | TGTGCCTGGAGTATGTCGGGACTAGCGGGAGGTCGATACGAGCAGTACTTC
- | - | TRBJ2-3 | TRBV12-5 | CASGLNRADTQYF | TGTGCTAGTGGTTTGAACCGGGCAGATACGCAGTATTTT
- | TRBD2 | TRBJ2-1 | TRBV9 | CASSVAGGPSYNEQFF | TGTGCCAGCAGCGTAGCGGGAGGGCCCTCCTACAATGAGCAGTTCTTC
- | TRBD1 | TRBJ2-7 | TRBV7-8 | CASSKQGVSYEQYF | TGTGCCAGCAGCAAGCAGGGGGTTTCCTACGAGCAGTACTTC